This is a list of T cell receptor beta chains from one sample in a study of metastatic and nonmetastatic thyroid tumors. MiXCR re-clonotyped the PCR reads for TCRdb. The sample has 31,000 or so clones, about 15% seen once. The material sequenced was blood. These receptors came from a female donor with papillary thyroid cancer or a benign thyroid nodule (not recorded which). Some clones in this sample may be carry-over from other donors' samples. Each CDR3 is given with its conserved first and last residue. Fields, in order: J gene, D gene, CDR3 length, clone size, V gene, CDR3 protein, CDR3 DNA. D genes are given only for firm matches. The size entry is marked missing in some rows and otherwise reads once, few, many or a size class.

>TRBJ2-3|NA|13|many|TRBV7-2
CATLRGVEDTQYF
TGTGCCACCCTCAGGGGGGTCGAAGATACGCAGTATTTT
>TRBJ1-5|NA|14|many|TRBV28
CASRGPGNGQPQHF
TGTGCCAGCAGAGGCCCAGGGAATGGTCAGCCCCAGCATTTT
>TRBJ2-7|TRBD2|16|medium-sized|TRBV6-1
CASSEVGLAGLYEQYF
TGTGCCAGCAGTGAAGTCGGGCTAGCGGGGCTATACGAGCAGTACTTC
>TRBJ1-4|NA|14|few|TRBV29-1
CSVGEIEANEKLFF
TGCAGCGTTGGAGAAATTGAGGCTAATGAAAAACTGTTTTTT
>TRBJ1-4|NA|14|many|TRBV28
CASSWSSPGEKLFF
TGTGCCAGCAGTTGGTCCTCACCTGGCGAAAAACTGTTTTTT
>TRBJ1-2|NA|17|many|TRBV11-2
CASTLGPRAGQNYGYTF
TGTGCCAGCACCCTCGGTCCGAGGGCAGGGCAAAACTATGGCTACACCTTC
>TRBJ1-5|TRBD1|15|few|TRBV6-1
CASSPSPGQYQPQHF
TGTGCCAGCAGTCCATCACCGGGACAGTATCAGCCCCAGCATTTT
>TRBJ2-1|TRBD1|16|many|TRBV5-6
CASSFDRVASRDEQFF
TGTGCCAGCAGCTTTGACAGGGTCGCTAGCAGGGATGAGCAGTTCTTC
>TRBJ2-4|TRBD2|15|many|TRBV7-9
CASSLALAGENIQYF
TGTGCCAGCAGCTTAGCACTAGCGGGAGAAAACATTCAGTACTTC
>TRBJ2-3|NA|17|NA|TRBV9
CASSPRPAVGPADTQYF
TGTGCCAGCAGCCCCCGCCCAGCGGTTGGGCCCGCAGATACGCAGTATTTT
>TRBJ1-2|TRBD1|14|few|TRBV2
CASSASGQGYGYTF
TGTGCCAGCAGTGCCTCCGGACAGGGCTATGGCTACACCTTC
>TRBJ2-1|NA|16|many|TRBV5-5
CASSLAVPSPYNEQFF
TGTGCCAGCAGCTTGGCCGTGCCAAGCCCCTACAATGAGCAGTTCTTC
>TRBJ1-3|NA|14|few|TRBV6-1
CASRPIGSGNTIYF
TGTGCCAGCAGGCCTATAGGGTCTGGAAACACCATATATTTT
>TRBJ2-1|NA|14|many|TRBV4-1
CASSHLPLDNEQFF
TGCGCCAGCAGCCATCTCCCCCTTGACAATGAGCAGTTCTTC
>TRBJ1-2|NA|13|many|TRBV28
CASTGSNDYGYTF
TGTGCCAGCACAGGGTCGAACGACTATGGCTACACCTTC
>TRBJ2-7|NA|15|NA|TRBV7-3
CASSQGLGIFYEQYF
TGTGCCAGCAGCCAGGGTCTCGGTATCTTCTACGAGCAGTACTTC
>TRBJ2-3|TRBD2|16|many|TRBV4-2
CASSRDGTSITDTQYF
TGTGCCAGCAGCCGCGATGGGACTAGCATTACAGATACGCAGTATTTT
>TRBJ2-5|NA|11|few|TRBV6-2/TRBV6-3
CASGFQETQYF
TGTGCCTCCGGTTTCCAAGAGACCCAGTACTTC
>TRBJ1-5|NA|13|many|TRBV20-1
CSASYGVNQPQHF
TGCAGTGCTAGTTATGGGGTCAATCAGCCCCAGCATTTT
>TRBJ2-5|TRBD2|16|many|TRBV4-1
CASSQAPSGYQETQYF
TGCGCCAGCAGCCAAGCGCCTAGCGGGTACCAAGAGACCCAGTACTTC
>TRBJ1-1|NA|15|NA|TRBV2
CAITRDGDMNTEAFF
TGTGCTATCACCCGGGACGGTGACATGAACACTGAAGCTTTCTTT
>TRBJ2-5|TRBD1|15|many|TRBV7-2
CASSSGQTGWETQYF
TGTGCCAGCAGCTCCGGGCAGACAGGGTGGGAGACCCAGTACTTC